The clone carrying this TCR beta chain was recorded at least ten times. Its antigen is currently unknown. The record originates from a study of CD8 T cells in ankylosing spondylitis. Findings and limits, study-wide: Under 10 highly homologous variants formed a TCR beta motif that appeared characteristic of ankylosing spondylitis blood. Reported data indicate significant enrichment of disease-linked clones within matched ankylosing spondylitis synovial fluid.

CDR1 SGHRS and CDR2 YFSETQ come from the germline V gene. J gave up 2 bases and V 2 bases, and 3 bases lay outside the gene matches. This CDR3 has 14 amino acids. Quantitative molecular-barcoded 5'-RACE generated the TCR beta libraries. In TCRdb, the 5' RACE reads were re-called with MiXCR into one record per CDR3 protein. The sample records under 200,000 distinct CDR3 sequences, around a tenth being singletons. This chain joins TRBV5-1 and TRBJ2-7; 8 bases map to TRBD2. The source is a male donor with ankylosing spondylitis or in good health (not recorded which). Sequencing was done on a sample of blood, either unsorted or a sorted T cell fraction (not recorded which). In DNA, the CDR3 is TGCGCCAGCAGCTTCGTAGCGGGAACCTACGAGCAGTACTTC. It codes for CASSFVAGTYEQYF.